A selection of T cell receptor beta chains follows, all from one sample in a study of cytomegalovirus exposure and HLA in healthy donors. Repertoires were generated with immunoSEQ multiplex PCR, while TCRdb's copy carries only in-frame clones and drops some. The repertoire holds approximately 160,000 clones, with 80% as singletons. Material: PBMCs. These receptors came from a woman between 45 and 60 years old in good health and CMV-seropositive. The CDR3 runs from the conserved cysteine through the conserved F or W. A D gene is named only where the DNA matches it firmly. Only part of the rows carry a size: once, few, many, or a class if the clone is expanded.

>10|TRBV2|.|TRBJ1-1|.
CASTRGSAFF
TGTGCCAGCACCAGAGGGTCGGCTTTCTTT
>13|TRBV7-3|once|TRBJ1-1|.
CASSLAQATEAFF
TGTGCCAGCAGCTTAGCCCAAGCCACTGAAGCTTTCTTT
>13|TRBV7-3|few|TRBJ2-1|TRBD2
CASSSAGRDEQFF
TGTGCCAGCAGCTCCGCGGGGAGGGATGAGCAGTTCTTC
>16|TRBV7-2|.|TRBJ2-1|TRBD2
CASSSPTSGSYNEQFF
TGTGCCAGCAGCTCACCTACTAGCGGCTCCTACAATGAGCAGTTCTTC
>17|TRBV9|.|TRBJ2-2|TRBD2
CASSVATSGNLVGELFF
TGTGCCAGCAGCGTAGCTACTAGCGGGAATCTTGTCGGGGAGCTGTTTTTT
>16|TRBV6-1|few|TRBJ2-7|TRBD2
CASSETKTSGSYEQYF
TGTGCCAGCAGTGAAACCAAGACTAGCGGGTCCTACGAGCAGTACTTC
>14|TRBV19|.|TRBJ1-2|TRBD1
CASSVGQSNYGYTF
TGTGCCAGTAGTGTGGGACAGTCCAACTATGGCTACACCTTC
>14|TRBV5-5|few|TRBJ1-5|.
CASSRDLQYQPQHF
TGTGCCAGCAGCCGGGACTTACAATATCAGCCCCAGCATTTT
>14|TRBV7-2|.|TRBJ1-2|.
CASSLDPANYGYTF
TGTGCCAGCAGCTTAGATCCGGCTAACTATGGCTACACCTTC
>11|TRBV19|.|TRBJ1-5|.
CASGVNQPQHF
TGTGCCAGCGGGGTCAATCAGCCCCAGCATTTT
>11|TRBV18|once|TRBJ2-7|.
CASSPEYEQYF
TGTGCCAGCTCACCAGAGTACGAGCAGTACTTC
>13|TRBV27|.|TRBJ2-2|TRBD1
CASSPTGTGELFF
TGTGCCAGCAGTCCGACAGGGACCGGGGAGCTGTTTTTT
>16|TRBV7-9|.|TRBJ2-7|TRBD2
CASSHVGTSGNYEQYF
TGTGCCAGCAGCCATGTCGGGACTAGCGGTAACTACGAGCAGTACTTC
>14|TRBV18|.|TRBJ1-5|TRBD1
CASSPGQGDQPQHF
TGTGCCAGCTCCCCCGGACAGGGCGATCAGCCCCAGCATTTT
>14|TRBV29-1|few|TRBJ2-1|.
CSVEDNREYNEQFF
TGCAGCGTTGAAGATAACAGGGAATACAATGAGCAGTTCTTC
>15|TRBV4-3|.|TRBJ2-5|TRBD2
CASSSGTSVQETQYF
TGCGCCAGCAGCTCCGGGACTAGCGTTCAAGAGACCCAGTACTTC
>13|TRBV5-6|.|TRBJ2-7|.
CASSFSGVSQQYF
TGTGCCAGCAGTTTCTCGGGGGTATCACAGCAGTACTTC
>12|TRBV27|.|TRBJ1-2|.
CASSRRDGGYTF
TGTGCCAGCAGCCGTCGCGATGGTGGCTACACCTTC
>17|TRBV7-9|.|TRBJ1-1|TRBD1
CASRGTGGSQRITEAFF
TGTGCCAGCCGCGGGACAGGGGGGAGCCAACGGATCACTGAAGCTTTCTTT
>15|TRBV15|.|TRBJ2-5|TRBD1
CATSRAGTGEETQYF
TGTGCCACCAGCAGAGCCGGGACAGGGGAAGAGACCCAGTACTTC
>16|TRBV28|.|TRBJ2-1|TRBD2
CASTIGLAGTYNEQFF
TGTGCCAGCACCATAGGACTAGCGGGGACCTACAATGAGCAGTTCTTC
>16|TRBV27|.|TRBJ2-7|TRBD2
CASSSLAGGSAKEQYF
TGTGCCAGCAGTTCCCTAGCGGGAGGAAGCGCGAAAGAGCAGTACTTC
>14|TRBV28|.|TRBJ1-4|.
CAVRDRVANEKLFF
TGTGCCGTCCGCGATAGAGTCGCTAATGAAAAACTGTTTTTT
>16|TRBV6-6|.|TRBJ2-2|.
CASSYSRMANTGELFF
TGTGCCAGCAGTTACTCGAGAATGGCGAACACCGGGGAGCTGTTTTTT
>14|TRBV30|.|TRBJ2-2|TRBD1
CAWSGQGNTGELFF
TGTGCCTGGAGTGGACAGGGGAACACCGGGGAGCTGTTTTTT
>14|TRBV4-2|.|TRBJ2-2|.
CASSQERFTGELFF
TGTGCCAGCAGCCAAGAGCGATTCACCGGGGAGCTGTTTTTT
>14|TRBV19|once|TRBJ1-1|TRBD1
CASSPRQGNTEAFF
TGTGCCAGTAGTCCAAGACAGGGGAACACTGAAGCTTTCTTT
>14|TRBV11-2|.|TRBJ2-5|.
CASSLDRTGETQYF
TGTGCCAGCAGCTTAGATCGGACTGGAGAGACCCAGTACTTC
>15|TRBV7-2|few|TRBJ2-7|TRBD2
CASSFVGLAGDEQYF
TGTGCCAGCAGCTTCGTCGGACTAGCGGGGGACGAGCAGTACTTC
>13|TRBV28|.|TRBJ1-1|TRBD1
CASRSQGANEAFF
TGTGCCAGCAGGTCCCAGGGGGCTAATGAAGCTTTCTTT
>15|TRBV18|.|TRBJ1-1|TRBD1
CASSPSGTGHTEAFF
TGTGCCAGCTCACCTTCCGGGACAGGGCACACTGAAGCTTTCTTT
>14|TRBV11-3|.|TRBJ2-1|.
CASSKTGSYNEQFF
TGTGCCAGCAGCAAAACAGGCTCCTACAATGAGCAGTTCTTC
>14|TRBV10-3|.|TRBJ1-3|.
CAISELSSGNTIYF
TGTGCCATCAGTGAACTAAGCTCTGGAAACACCATATATTTT
>15|TRBV6-1|.|TRBJ1-1|.
CASSEQPAPGAEAFF
TGTGCCAGCAGTGAACAACCCGCCCCCGGGGCTGAAGCTTTCTTT
>13|TRBV6-1|.|TRBJ1-1|.
CASSERVITEAFF
TGTGCCAGCAGTGAACGGGTAATCACTGAAGCTTTCTTT
>14|TRBV6-6|.|TRBJ2-3|.
CASSYFGAPDTQYF
TGTGCCAGCAGTTACTTTGGGGCCCCAGATACGCAGTATTTT
>14|TRBV6-1|.|TRBJ1-1|.
CASSDPSEGDEAFF
TGTGCCAGCAGCGACCCCTCCGAAGGGGATGAAGCTTTCTTT
>15|TRBV6-1|.|TRBJ2-1|TRBD2
CAGPGWDYPWNEQFF
TGTGCCGGCCCGGGTTGGGACTACCCTTGGAATGAGCAGTTCTTC
>14|TRBV7-2|.|TRBJ2-7|.
CASSANYDPNEQYF
TGTGCCAGCAGCGCAAACTATGATCCTAACGAGCAGTACTTC
>14|TRBV4-1|once|TRBJ1-2|.
CASSHTGRDYGYTF
TGCGCCAGCAGCCACACAGGGAGGGACTATGGCTACACCTTC
>15|TRBV2|once|TRBJ2-7|.
CASSESRVLSYEQYF
TGTGCCAGCAGTGAGTCTCGCGTCCTCTCCTACGAGCAGTACTTC
>18|TRBV7-9|.|TRBJ2-1|.
CASSLSGFLAGSPNEQFF
TGTGCCAGCAGCTTAAGTGGTTTCTTGGCGGGGTCTCCCAATGAGCAGTTCTTC
>13|TRBV18|.|TRBJ2-5|.
CASSPETGETQYF
TGTGCCAGCTCACCAGAAACAGGGGAGACCCAGTACTTC
>15|TRBV27|.|TRBJ2-2|TRBD1
CASTRRTGNTGELFF
TGTGCCAGCACCCGCCGGACAGGGAACACCGGGGAGCTGTTTTTT
>15|TRBV30|.|TRBJ1-5|TRBD1
CAWSVPGTGAQPQHF
TGTGCCTGGAGTGTACCGGGGACAGGGGCTCAGCCCCAGCATTTT
>12|TRBV11-2|.|TRBJ2-3|.
CASRPDSDTQYF
TGTGCCAGCAGACCGGACTCCGATACGCAGTATTTT
>16|TRBV29-1|few|TRBJ2-7|TRBD1
CSSSLKPGQGSYEQYF
TGCAGCTCCTCCCTTAAACCGGGACAGGGGTCCTACGAGCAGTACTTC
>17|TRBV27|.|TRBJ2-1|.
CASSTTASVSAYNEQFF
TGTGCCAGCAGTACTACGGCTAGCGTCAGTGCCTACAATGAGCAGTTCTTC
>17|TRBV7-9|.|TRBJ2-5|TRBD2
CASSQGAQRGARETQYF
TGTGCCAGCAGCCAAGGGGCCCAGCGGGGGGCACGGGAGACCCAGTACTTC
>15|TRBV5-1|.|TRBJ2-7|.
CASSLGGAQSYEQYF
TGCGCCAGCAGCTTGGGCGGGGCCCAATCCTACGAGCAGTACTTC
>11|TRBV7-9|.|TRBJ2-7|.
CASSAKSLLFF
TGTGCCAGCAGCGCAAAATCCCTACTCTTTTTC
>12|TRBV5-3|.|TRBJ1-5|.
CARSPLYQPQHF
TGTGCCAGAAGCCCCTTATATCAGCCCCAGCATTTT
>15|TRBV6-1|.|TRBJ2-7|.
CASRAITGSAHEQYF
TGTGCCAGCAGAGCCATCACAGGGTCAGCCCACGAGCAGTACTTC
>18|TRBV7-9|.|TRBJ1-6|TRBD1
CASSPGTGGLGRYSPLHF
TGTGCCAGCAGCCCGGGGACAGGGGGTCTAGGGAGATATTCACCCCTCCACTTT
>17|TRBV5-4|few|TRBJ1-6|TRBD1
CASLDTVGQGVGSPLHF
TGTGCCAGCCTCGATACCGTGGGACAGGGGGTTGGTTCACCCCTCCACTTT